This T cell receptor (beta chain) appears in the sequencing data of a study of T cells after yellow fever vaccination. TCRdb fed the 5' RACE reads into MiXCR, producing one record per CDR3 protein. This sample has some 200,000 distinct CDR3 sequences; less than 3.5% occur once, and the top ten carry 3.2%. There are a few counts of this clonotype. V lost 1 base and J 3 bases, leaving 8 bases between the germline ends. This CDR3 comprises 13 residues. CDR1 is SGHKS, CDR2 YYEKEE, per germline (reference sequence). The J gene is TRBJ2-7, the V gene TRBV5-5; D gene uncertain. This TCR derives from a man in his late teens or twenties who received the YFV17D yellow fever vaccine. This specimen consisted of CD4+ T cells sorted from PBMCs, obtained 10 days after the yellow fever booster vaccination. CDR3 amino acids: CASSLRAGYEQYV. In DNA form, the CDR3 reads TGTGCCAGCAGCTTGCGGGCAGGCTACGAGCAGTACGTC.